The present TCR beta chain was sequenced within a study of shared clonotypes between healthy human individuals (dated by TCRdb to 2019 to 2021). General notes on the study: A couple of women and a few men aged 18 to 49 years were included in the cohort. Libraries were prepared and TCR repertoires were sequenced by different laboratories using diverse techniques, in order to increase sequencing depth and limit assay-specific biases. Blood TCR repertoires of about 5 healthy adults were deeply sequenced to estimate repertoire size and the extent of clonotype sharing between individuals. For each donor, CD4 naive and CD4 memory were each run on three plates, CD8 naive on two plates, and CD8 memory on one plate. Each donor's leukapheresis produced roughly between roughly 0.85 and 9.5 billion PBMCs.

Study-wide findings and limitations: Based on pairwise subsampling, the degree of clonotype sharing among donors was expected to be affected by sequencing depth. When several donors were compared, the shared fraction of clonotypes was 5% to 6.5% for naive CD4, 3.5% to 4% for naive CD8, about 2.4% for memory CD4, and about 0.36% for memory CD8. Sampling was restricted to blood, and TCR repertoires in tissues likely differ from the TCR repertoires found in blood. Because the study included a small number of donors, the genetic and exposure-history diversity represented was limited. Rarefaction of sorted-subset datasets indicated incomplete sequencing despite the large sequencing depth. Compared with non-shared clonotypes, clonotypes shared by all four sorted-subset donors had higher generation probabilities. Naive subsets generally had larger estimated clonotype richness than memory subsets did.

Healthy HIV-negative adults with no recently reported acute infections or vaccinations were included as donors. Only Caucasian adults living in Nashville, Tennessee, USA were represented among the donors. CD4+ T cells were enriched by magnetic negative selection, after which naive cells were positively selected on CD45RA and the negative fraction was taken as the memory subset. Blood was obtained by leukapheresis, after which PBMCs were separated by Ficoll-Histopaque density gradient centrifugation and cryopreserved in liquid nitrogen vapor phase. Purity and quantity of every magnetically sorted T cell population were checked by analytical flow cytometry. Genomic DNA was isolated from each sorted fraction and quantified by UV absorbance on a Nanodrop 2000c. There are 13 amino acids in the CDR3, from cysteine to phenylalanine inclusive. Only the CDR3 DNA stays, 39 bases, in frame from base 1. V lost 5 bases and J lost 8 bases, and the count of bases not matched to a germline gene is 8. CDR1 SEHNR and CDR2 FQNEAQ are derived from the germline V gene (reference sequence).

Using the deep immunoSEQ assay, TCR CDR3 regions were amplified from genomic DNA by multiplex PCR. Extracted genomic DNA from each cell subset was distributed evenly across all wells of several immunoSEQ 96-well plates, and each plate was treated as a replicate. For sorted subsets, each replicate PCR was loaded with approximately 0.2 ug genomic DNA, equivalent to 25,000 to 35,000 T cell genomes. Purified libraries were measured with a Qubit 3.0 fluorometer, size-checked on a Bioanalyzer 2100, and measured again with the KAPA Library Quantification kit. Every immunoSEQ 96-well plate was sequenced on a separate single-read 150-cycle Illumina NextSeq 550 flow cell. The original pipeline was this. Because the immunoSEQ output included only junctional sequences and no quality scores, the filtering could not be the same as the filtering used for full-length reads. Sequences were annotated with PyIR, a Python wrapper for IgBLAST v1.9, and V/J genes and CDR3 were assigned using IMGT germline references. Reads were filtered out if the reads had weak V/J assignments (E-value above 1e-6), no CDR3, stop codons, out-of-frame junctions, or ambiguous translated residues. V3J clonotypes were defined as sequences sharing an identical inferred V gene, J gene, and CDR3 amino acid sequence. Percentage overlap between repertoires was computed as shared unique clonotypes divided by the size of the smaller repertoire. RTK rarefaction, the Chao1 estimator, and Recon v2.1 estimates of unobserved clonotypes were used to assess repertoire richness. Generation probabilities for all TCRbeta clonotypes obtained by the gDNA method from a handful of donors were computed using OLGA. The clones in this table, taken by TCRdb from immuneACCESS, are in-frame only. Not every clone is retained; where verified, under half of the shortfall comes from an unresolved V gene, and the cause of the rest is unknown. V and J calls and clone size are as listed in that table; D and trimming were resolved from the DNA. The sample table records a few million clones; 93% of these occur just once. The top ten clones comprise 0.39% of the sample.

Points on this clone: The antigen it recognizes is unknown. Base qualities are not provided; no much larger clone lies one nucleotide away.

This clonotype originated in a man aged 18 to 29 in good health. Some clones in this sample may be carry-over from other donors' samples. The chain links TRBV7-9 with TRBJ1-2; 7 bases in the middle match TRBD1. The specimen was naive CD4+ T cells from PBMCs. In the paper's terms, the cell subset or site label means: CD45RA+ positively selected. The CDR3 corresponds to CASSLNRGRGYTF. The nucleotide sequence is TGTGCCAGCAGCCTAAACAGGGGCCGGGGCTACACCTTC.